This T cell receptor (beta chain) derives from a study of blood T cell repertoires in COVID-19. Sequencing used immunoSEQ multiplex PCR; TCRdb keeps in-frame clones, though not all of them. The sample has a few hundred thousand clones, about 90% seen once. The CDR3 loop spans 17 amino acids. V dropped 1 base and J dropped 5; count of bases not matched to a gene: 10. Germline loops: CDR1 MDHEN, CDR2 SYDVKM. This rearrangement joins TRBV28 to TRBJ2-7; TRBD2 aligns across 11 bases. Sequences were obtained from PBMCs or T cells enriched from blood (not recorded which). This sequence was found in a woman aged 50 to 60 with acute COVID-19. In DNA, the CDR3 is TGTGCCAGCAGTTTATTGGACGGGACTAGCGGTGGCGACGAGCAGTACTTC. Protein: CASSLLDGTSGGDEQYF. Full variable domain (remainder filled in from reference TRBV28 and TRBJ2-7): DVKVTQSSRYLVKRTGEKVFLECVQDMDHENMFWYRQDPGLGLRLIYFSYDVKMKEKGDIPEGYSVSREKKERFSLILESASTNQTSMYLCASSLLDGTSGGDEQYFGPGTRLTVT.